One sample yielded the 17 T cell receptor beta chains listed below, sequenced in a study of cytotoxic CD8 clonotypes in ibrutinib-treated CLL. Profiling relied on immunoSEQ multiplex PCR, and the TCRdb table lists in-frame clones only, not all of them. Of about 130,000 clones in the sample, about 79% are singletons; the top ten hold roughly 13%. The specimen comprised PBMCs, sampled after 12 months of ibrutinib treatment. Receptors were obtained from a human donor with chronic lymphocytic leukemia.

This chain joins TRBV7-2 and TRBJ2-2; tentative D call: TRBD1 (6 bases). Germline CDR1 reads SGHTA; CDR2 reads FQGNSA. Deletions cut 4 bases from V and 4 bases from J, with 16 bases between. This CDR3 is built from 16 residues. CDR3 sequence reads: CASSSLSADSTGELFF. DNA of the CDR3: TGTGCCAGCAGCTCCCTATCTGCGGACAGCACCGGGGAGCTGTTTTTT.

Here the CDR3 reads CASSRLAGEADTQYF. The CDR3 DNA sequence: TGTGCCAGCAGCCGACTAGCGGGAGAGGCAGATACGCAGTATTTT. This sequence joins TRBV7-3 and TRBJ2-3, with 12 bases matching TRBD2. Germline CDR1 SGHTA, CDR2 FQGTGA. This CDR3 is built from 15 residues. The J segment lost 4 bases and the V segment lost 5 bases, leaving 4 bases of the junction unmatched.

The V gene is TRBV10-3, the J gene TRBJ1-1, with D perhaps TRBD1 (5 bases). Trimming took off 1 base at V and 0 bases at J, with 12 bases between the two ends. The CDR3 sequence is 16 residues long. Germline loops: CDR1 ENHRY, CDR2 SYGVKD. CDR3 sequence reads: CAISELYPGLNTEAFF. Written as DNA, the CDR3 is TGTGCCATCAGTGAGTTGTATCCGGGGCTGAACACTGAAGCTTTCTTT.

The CDR3 region has the DNA TGTGCCAGCAGCTACGGACAGTACCAAGAGACCCAGTACTTC. Its translation is CASSYGQYQETQYF. This rearrangement joins TRBV5-8 to TRBJ2-5, with TRBD1 as a possible D gene (6 bases). Trimming took off 3 bases at V and 0 bases at J, with 9 bases between the two ends. Germline V lookup: CDR1 SGHTS, CDR2 YDEGEE. CDR3 size: 14 residues.

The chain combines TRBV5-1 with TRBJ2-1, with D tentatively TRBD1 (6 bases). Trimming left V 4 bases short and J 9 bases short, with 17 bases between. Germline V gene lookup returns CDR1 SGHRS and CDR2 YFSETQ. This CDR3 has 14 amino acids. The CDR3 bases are TGCGCCAGCAGCACCATACAGGGTGGGTTTGAGCAGTTCTTC. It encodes CASSTIQGGFEQFF.

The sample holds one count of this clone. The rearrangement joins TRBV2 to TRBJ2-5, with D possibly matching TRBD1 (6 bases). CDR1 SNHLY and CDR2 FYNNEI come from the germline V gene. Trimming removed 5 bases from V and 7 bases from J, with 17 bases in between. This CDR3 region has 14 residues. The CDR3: CASSNPGGGWTQYF. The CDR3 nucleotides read TGTGCCAGCAGTAACCCGGGTGGGGGCTGGACCCAGTACTTC.

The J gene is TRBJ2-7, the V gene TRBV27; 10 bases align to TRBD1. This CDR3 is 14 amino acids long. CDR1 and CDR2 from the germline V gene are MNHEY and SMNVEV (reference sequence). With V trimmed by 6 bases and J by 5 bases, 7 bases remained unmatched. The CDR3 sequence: CASRWGQGPNEQYF. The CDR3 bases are TGTGCCAGCAGGTGGGGACAGGGGCCGAACGAGCAGTACTTC.

In nucleotides, the CDR3 is TGTGCCTGGAGTGCCAACGCGGGAGGGCCCTACAATGAGCAGTTCTTC. Encoded protein: CAWSANAGGPYNEQFF. V gene TRBV30 combines with J gene TRBJ2-1; TRBD2 matches at 9 bases. The germline CDR1 and CDR2 sequences are GTSNPN and SVGIG (reference sequence). Losses at the gene ends were 1 base for V and 2 bases for J; bases not matched to a gene: 6. This CDR3 comprises 16 residues.

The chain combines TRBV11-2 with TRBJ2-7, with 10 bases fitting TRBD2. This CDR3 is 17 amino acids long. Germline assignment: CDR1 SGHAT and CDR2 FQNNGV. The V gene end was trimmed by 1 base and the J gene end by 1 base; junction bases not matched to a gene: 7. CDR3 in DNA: TGTGCCAGCAGCTTAGGTCCTAGCGGGAGTGTATCCTACGAGCAGTACTTC. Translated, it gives CASSLGPSGSVSYEQYF.

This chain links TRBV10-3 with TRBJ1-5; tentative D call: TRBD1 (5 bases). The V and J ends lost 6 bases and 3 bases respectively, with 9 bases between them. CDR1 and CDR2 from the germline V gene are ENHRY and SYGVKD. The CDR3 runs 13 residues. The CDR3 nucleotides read TGTGCCATCAGCGTGACAGTCAATCAGCCCCAGCATTTT. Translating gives CAISVTVNQPQHF.

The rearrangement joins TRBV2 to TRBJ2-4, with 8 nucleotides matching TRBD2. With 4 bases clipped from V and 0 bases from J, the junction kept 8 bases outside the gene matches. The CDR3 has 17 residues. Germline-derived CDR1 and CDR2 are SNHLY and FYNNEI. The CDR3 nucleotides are TGTGCCAGCAGTGTTTTTTCGGGAGGGACAGCCAAAAACATTCAGTACTTC. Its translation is CASSVFSGGTAKNIQYF.

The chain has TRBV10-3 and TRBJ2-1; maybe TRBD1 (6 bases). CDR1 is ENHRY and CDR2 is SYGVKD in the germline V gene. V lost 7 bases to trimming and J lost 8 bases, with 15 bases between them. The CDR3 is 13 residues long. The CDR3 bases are TGTGCCATCACCCCGGGACAAGGGGATGAGCAGTTCTTC. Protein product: CAITPGQGDEQFF.

CDR3 nucleotides: TGCGCCAGCAGCCCCGGACAGTACAATGAGCAGTTCTTC. Its protein product is CASSPGQYNEQFF. The chain couples TRBV5-1 to TRBJ2-1; weak D call: TRBD1 (6 bases). Germline CDR1 SGHRS, CDR2 YFSETQ. The CDR3 runs 13 residues. V was trimmed by 4 bases and J by 4 bases, leaving 9 bases between them.

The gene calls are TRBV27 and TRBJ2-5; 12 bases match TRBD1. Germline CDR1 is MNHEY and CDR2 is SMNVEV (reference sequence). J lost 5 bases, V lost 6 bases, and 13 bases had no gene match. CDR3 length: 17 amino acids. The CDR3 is CASRTGVGTGGLETQYF. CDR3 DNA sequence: TGTGCCAGCAGAACAGGGGTGGGGACAGGGGGCTTGGAGACCCAGTACTTC.

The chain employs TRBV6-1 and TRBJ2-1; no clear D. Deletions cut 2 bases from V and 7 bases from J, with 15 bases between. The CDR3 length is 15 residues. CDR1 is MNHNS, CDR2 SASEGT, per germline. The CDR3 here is CASSEMRLPLNEQFF. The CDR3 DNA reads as TGTGCCAGCAGTGAAATGCGACTCCCGCTTAATGAGCAGTTCTTC.

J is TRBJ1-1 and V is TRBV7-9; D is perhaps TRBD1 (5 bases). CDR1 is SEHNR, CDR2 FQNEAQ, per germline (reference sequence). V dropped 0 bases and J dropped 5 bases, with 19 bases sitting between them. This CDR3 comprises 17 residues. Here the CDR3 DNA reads TGTGCCAGCAGCTTAGCAGGACGCGGGGCGTACTGGACTGAAGCTTTCTTT. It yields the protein CASSLAGRGAYWTEAFF. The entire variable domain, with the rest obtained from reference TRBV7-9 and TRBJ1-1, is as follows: DTGVSQNPRHKITKRGQNVTFRCDPISEHNRLYWYRQTLGQGPEFLTYFQNEAQLEKSRLLSDRFSAERPKGSFSTLEIQRTEQGDSAMYLCASSLAGRGAYWTEAFFGQGTRLTVV.

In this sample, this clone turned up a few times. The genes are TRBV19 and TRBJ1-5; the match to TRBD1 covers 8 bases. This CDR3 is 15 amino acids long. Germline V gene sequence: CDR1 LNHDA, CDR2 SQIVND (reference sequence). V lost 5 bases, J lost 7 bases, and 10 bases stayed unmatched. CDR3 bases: TGTGCCAGTAGTTCCCGGACAGGGTCCGTCCAGCCCCAGCATTTT. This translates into CASSSRTGSVQPQHF.